This T cell receptor (beta chain) was sequenced in a study of blood T cell repertoires in COVID-19. About the research overall: The cDNA or gDNA used as material had been derived from T cells, B-cell-depleted T cells, or PBMCs.

The CDR3 is made up of 13 amino acids. Germline CDR1 and CDR2: SNHLY and FYNNEI. The germline V and J ends were trimmed by 1 base and 3 bases, with 3 bases remaining between them. In the study's own analysis: Reference gene primers were amplified, and this amplification served to estimate nucleated cell counts. Libraries were prepared by immunoSEQ multiplex PCR; TCRdb keeps only in-frame clonotypes and omits some of them. V and J calls and clone size come straight from that table; D and trimming were deduced from the DNA. The sample holds approximately 72,000 clones, roughly 91% seen once. The chain employs TRBV2 and TRBJ2-2, with D hard to call. This TCR was recovered from a man aged 55 to 70 with acute or convalescent COVID-19. Sequencing input: peripheral blood. This CDR3 reads CASSEVYTGELFF. DNA of the CDR3: TGTGCCAGCAGTGAAGTATACACCGGGGAGCTGTTTTTT.